These T cell receptor beta chains were read from a single sample in a study of shared clonotypes between healthy human individuals. Profiled with immunoSEQ multiplex PCR; TCRdb holds only in-frame clones, not every one. Of about 230,000 clones detected, just over 65% appear once; the ten largest clones hold approximately 10%. Sequenced sample: memory CD4+ T cells sorted from blood. The receptors were gathered from a man in his thirties or forties in good health. The conserved cysteine and the conserved F or W are not part of the CDR3 here.

>TRBV18
ASSPPTGGFTDTQY
>TRBV5-1
ASSLDPGDSGELF
>TRBV15
ATSRTSGWGVQF
>TRBV11-2
ATADSPGLYEQY
>TRBV10-2
ASSESSGSWTDTQY
>TRBV7-2
ASSLGRPAGGHEQY
>TRBV6-1
ASMNPGGSYNEQF
>TRBV5-4
ASSSGSSGRRGETQY
>TRBV5-4
ASSLSAGNTIY
>TRBV6-1
ASSEGTGKKLF
>TRBV7-2
ASSHIRGTGANVLT
>TRBV7-3
ASSPTFSSYNEQF
>TRBV11-3
ASSFSGSNTDTQY
>TRBV7-3
ASSERPTGPTQY
>TRBV29-1
SVEYGTSVEQY
>TRBV6-5
ASSYSGQPTDTQY